This T cell receptor beta chain was profiled in a study of CD8+CD57+ T cells in acquired aplastic anemia. The CDR3 totals 13 residues. Germline V gene sequence: CDR1 LNHDA, CDR2 SQIVND (reference sequence). V was pared by 9 bases and J by 0 bases, with 11 bases between. TCR beta VDJ and CDR3 were profiled, and genomic DNA was the template. MiXCR was run by TCRdb on the reads, yielding one entry per CDR3 protein. The sample lists some 190,000 distinct CDR3 sequences, 45% to 50% occurring once. The sequence was collected from a human donor in good health. The J gene is TRBJ1-2, the V gene TRBV19; TRBD1 is a possible D gene (6 bases). The sample comprised sorted CD4+, CD8+, or CD8+CD57+ T cells (not recorded which) from PBMCs. Here the CDR3 DNA reads TGTGCCAGCATGGACAGACCTAACTATGGCTACACCTTC. Translating gives CASMDRPNYGYTF.